This T cell receptor beta chain was documented in a study of immune heterogeneity within non-small cell lung tumors. V lost 8 bases and J 2 bases, leaving 15 bases between the germline ends. This CDR3 spans 14 amino acids. CDR1 MDHEN and CDR2 SYDVKM come from the germline V gene. For each sample, template was 600 ng of bulk tumor genomic DNA. Doctors removed several biopsies from each primary tumor during surgery, keeping them far apart. Before undergoing curative surgery, patients had newly diagnosed non-small cell lung cancer that was untreated. TCR beta CDR3 regions came from multiplex PCR with 32 forward V and 13 reverse J primers. TCRdb re-derived calls from the multiplex PCR reads in MiXCR, one entry per CDR3 protein. This table holds some 9,800 distinct CDR3 sequences, 17% found once. Findings of the study overall: Local T-cell clonality tracked local tumor mutational burden; the correlation was moderate but significant (R roughly 0.3).

By its share, this clonotype is medium-sized. Its target is not known. The rearrangement joins TRBV28 to TRBJ1-2, with D maybe TRBD1 (5 bases). This clonotype was obtained from a middle-aged man with non-small cell lung cancer. The sample comprised lung tumor tissue. The CDR3 DNA reads as TGTGCCAGCGGTCGGGACCCTTCCAACTATGGCTACACCTTC. Its translation is CASGRDPSNYGYTF.